This T cell receptor (beta chain) was retrieved from a study of blood T cell repertoires in COVID-19. Study-level background: Acute-phase and convalescent COVID-19 samples originated in the United States, Italy and Spain.

Germline assignment: CDR1 KGHDR and CDR2 SFDVKD. This CDR3 contains 13 residues. V lost 4 bases, J lost 4 bases, and 2 bases stayed unmatched. Donors were grouped by their self-reported clinical history. TCRdb's table, derived via immunoSEQ multiplex PCR, lists solely in-frame clones and lacks some. Counted here are hundreds of thousands of clones, 80% occurring once; the ten biggest clones make up around 4%. The sequence was obtained from a man aged 25-45 years with acute COVID-19. The chain joins TRBV24-1 to TRBJ2-5; 7 nucleotides align to TRBD1. Sequencing was done on a sample of PBMCs or T cells enriched from blood (not recorded which). DNA of the CDR3: TGTGCCACCAGTGAAAGGGGGCGAGAGACCCAGTACTTC. It is translated as CATSERGRETQYF.